This T cell receptor (beta chain) appears in the sequencing data of a study of cytomegalovirus exposure and HLA in healthy donors. This CDR3 has 13 amino acids. CDR1 SQVTM and CDR2 ANQGSEA come from the germline V gene. With 3 bases removed from V and 7 bases from J, the gap between germline ends came to 13 bases. As for this clone: Its antigen is unknown.

Study-wide points: Later work found most CMV-associated TCR beta chains apparently HLA-restricted. CMV serostatus was the sole immune exposure data available. Presence/absence analysis assumed near-uniform sequencing depth across donors.

The PCR made use of 60 Vbeta and 13 Jbeta primers. Original processing notes: Later, an analysis found 65 million to 85 million unique TCR beta chains, and approximately 10 million of these were shared. Repertoires were generated with immunoSEQ multiplex PCR, while TCRdb's copy carries only in-frame clones and drops some. The DNA was the basis for D and trimming; V, J and clone size are from that table. The sample yields about 130,000 clones, about 81% seen once. The chain links TRBV29-1 to TRBJ2-1; D gene uncertain. Sequenced: PBMCs. The sequence came from a young woman in good health and CMV-seronegative. The CDR3 DNA sequence: TGCAGCGTTGACGCCCCCTCAGGTAATGAGCAGTTCTTC. Encoded protein: CSVDAPSGNEQFF.